These 19 T cell receptor beta chains were sequenced from one sample in a study of human T cells and chemical hapten exposure. TCRdb recomputed calls from the RACE reads with MiXCR, one row per CDR3 protein. The table includes around 99,000 distinct CDR3 sequences, 9.5% to 15% detected once. This sample's time point: patch test 1, 2 weeks after DPC sensitization. Treatment meaning: therapeutic diphenylcyclopropenone sensitization with weekly scalp DPC. The input for sequencing was whole blood, taken in connection with sensitization to the hapten diphenylcyclopropenone (DPC). Receptors were obtained from a woman aged 40 to 55 with alopecia areata. Some clones in this sample may be carry-over from other donors' samples.

This clonotype has at least ten counts. The genes are TRBV6-5 and TRBJ2-1; 12 bases align to TRBD2. Germline trimming cut 6 bases from V and 5 bases from J; bases unmatched to any gene: 5. The CDR3 covers 15 residues. Germline V lookup: CDR1 MNHEY, CDR2 SVGAGI. CDR3 in amino acids: CASSPLAGGHNEQFF. CDR3 in DNA: TGTGCCAGCAGCCCGCTAGCGGGAGGGCACAATGAGCAGTTCTTC.

The gene calls are TRBV18 and TRBJ2-2, with 9 bases fitting TRBD1. Looked up from germline, CDR1 is KGHSH and CDR2 is LQKENI. This CDR3 is built from 17 residues. Trimming took 0 bases from V and 5 from J; bases not matched to a gene: 7. In DNA, the CDR3 is TGTGCCAGCTCACCACCGGGCACAGGGGGCAGAACCGGGGAGCTGTTTTTT. Translated: CASSPPGTGGRTGELFF. The variable domain in full, completed from reference TRBV18 and TRBJ2-2, reads NAGVMQNPRHLVRRRGQEARLRCSPMKGHSHVYWYRQLPEEGLKFMVYLQKENIIDESGMPKERFSAEFPKEGPSILRIQQVVRGDSAAYFCASSPPGTGGRTGELFFGEGSRLTVL.

CDR3 bases: TGCAGCGTTAGTCGTGGGAATGAGCAGTTCTTC. It is translated as CSVSRGNEQFF. The chain recombines TRBV29-1 with TRBJ2-1, with no clear D. The CDR3 runs 11 residues. V was clipped by 5 bases and J by 7 bases, with 9 bases between them. Germline lookup yields CDR1 SQVTM and CDR2 ANQGSEA.

There are a few counts of this clonotype. This sequence joins TRBV20-1 and TRBJ2-3; D perhaps matches TRBD2 (7 bases). CDR3 length: 10 amino acids. Germline lookup yields CDR1 DFQATT and CDR2 SNEGSKA (reference sequence). V was trimmed by 6 bases and J by 8 bases, leaving 9 bases between them. The CDR3 DNA follows: TGCAGTGCCGCGGGGGCTACGCAGTATTTT. The encoded protein is CSAAGATQYF.

This clonotype was seen repeatedly, ten times or more. This chain connects TRBV9 to TRBJ2-7; maybe TRBD1 (6 bases). This CDR3 has 14 amino acids. Trimming pared 4 bases from V and 2 bases from J, leaving 13 bases between. Germline V gene lookup returns CDR1 SGDLS and CDR2 YYNGEE. Here the CDR3 DNA reads TGTGCCAGCAGCAGACAGGTTAGCACCTACGAGCAGTACTTC. Its protein product is CASSRQVSTYEQYF.

The table lists this clonotype with a few counts. The rearrangement joins TRBV28 to TRBJ1-6; D not certain. The germline V gene has CDR1 MDHEN and CDR2 SYDVKM. The CDR3 contains 17 residues. V was clipped by 6 bases and J by 2 bases, with 17 bases between them. CDR3 amino acids: CASSPRRASAYNSPLHF. The CDR3 coding sequence is TGTGCCAGCAGCCCGCGAAGGGCCAGTGCCTATAATTCACCCCTCCACTTT.

The V call is TRBV6-5, the J call TRBJ1-4; D gene unclear. CDR3 size: 14 residues. Trimming left V 6 bases short and J 8 bases short, with 16 bases between. Germline CDR1 reads MNHEY; CDR2 reads SVGAGI. The CDR3 spells CASRLGSAGEKLFF. CDR3 sequence (DNA): TGTGCCAGCAGGCTGGGCAGTGCGGGGGAAAAACTGTTTTTT.

This clonotype showed up many times. The V gene is TRBV28, the J gene TRBJ2-7, with D tentatively TRBD2 (6 bases). Germline CDR1 and CDR2: MDHEN and SYDVKM. This CDR3 has 15 residues. Deletions cut 6 bases from V and 5 bases from J, with 20 bases between. CDR3 region: CASSLGGARSNEQYF. In DNA, the CDR3 is TGTGCCAGCAGCCTGGGGGGAGCACGGTCCAACGAGCAGTACTTC.

This clonotype was found a few times. The CDR3: CASSQDGTRREQETQYF. The CDR3 nucleotides read TGTGCCAGCAGCCAAGATGGGACTAGGCGGGAACAAGAGACCCAGTACTTC. The rearrangement links TRBV4-2 to TRBJ2-5; 8 bases align to TRBD2. The CDR3 is made up of 17 amino acids. CDR1 LGHNA and CDR2 YNFKEQ come from the germline V gene. V trimming: 0 bases; J trimming: 2 bases; junction bases outside the gene matches: 8.

The genes are TRBV4-3 and TRBJ2-7; 13 nucleotides align to TRBD2. V lost 1 base, J lost 9 bases, and 9 bases stayed unmatched. CDR3 size: 16 residues. Per germline, CDR1 LGHNA and CDR2 YSLEER. The CDR3 DNA is TGCGCCAGCAGCCAAGGGCGGACTAGCGGGAGTTCGGCGCAGTACTTC. Translated: CASSQGRTSGSSAQYF.

V is TRBV7-9 and J is TRBJ2-7, with D tentatively TRBD2 (6 bases). The CDR3 has 15 amino acids. Germline CDR1 and CDR2: SEHNR and FQNEAQ (reference sequence). V was clipped by 0 bases and J by 5 bases, with 14 bases between them. The CDR3 spells CASSLAGGKSDEQYF. CDR3 nucleotide sequence: TGTGCCAGCAGCTTAGCGGGCGGGAAATCAGACGAGCAGTACTTC.

This clonotype has only a few counts. The CDR3 spells CASSLMAGLNQPQHF. CDR3 nucleotides: TGTGCCAGCAGTTTAATGGCAGGGCTCAATCAGCCCCAGCATTTT. The chain carries TRBV27 and TRBJ1-5; D might be TRBD1 (5 bases). Germline V gene sequence: CDR1 MNHEY, CDR2 SMNVEV (reference sequence). The CDR3 runs to 15 residues. Trimming pared 2 bases from V and 3 bases from J, leaving 11 bases between.

V gene TRBV3-1 combines with J gene TRBJ1-5; no firm D call. The V end was cut by 0 bases, the J end by 2 bases, with 8 bases between. Germline-derived CDR1 and CDR2 are LGHDT and YNNKEL (reference sequence). The CDR3 loop spans 15 amino acids. CDR3 loop: CASSQDIGGNQPQHF. The DNA of the CDR3 is TGTGCCAGCAGCCAAGATATTGGAGGCAATCAGCCCCAGCATTTT.

This clonotype came up many times. The chain is built from TRBV5-4 and TRBJ1-4; the D gene is possibly TRBD1 (5 bases). From germline, CDR1 is SGHNT and CDR2 YYREEE (reference sequence). The CDR3 consists of 16 residues. V lost 2 bases, J lost 7 bases, and 18 bases lay in between. CDR3 in amino acids: CASSFGEGTRAEKLFF. CDR3 in DNA: TGTGCCAGCAGCTTCGGCGAGGGGACTCGAGCTGAAAAACTGTTTTTT.

The chain employs TRBV7-9 and TRBJ1-1; D is unclear. The CDR3 runs 15 residues. V lost 3 bases to trimming and J lost 0 bases, with 11 bases between them. Germline V gene lookup returns CDR1 SEHNR and CDR2 FQNEAQ (reference sequence). The CDR3 DNA reads TGTGCCAGCAGCTTCCGCCCCTCGATGAACACTGAAGCTTTCTTT. It is translated as CASSFRPSMNTEAFF.

The chain combines TRBV4-1 with TRBJ1-1, with D possibly TRBD1 on 5 matching bases. The CDR3 extends over 13 amino acids. The germline V and J ends were trimmed by 0 bases and 6 bases, with 8 bases remaining between them. Germline assignment: CDR1 MGHRA and CDR2 YSYEKL. CDR3 nucleotide sequence: TGCGCCAGCAGCCAAGATCGGGGCGCTGAAGCTTTCTTT. Translating gives CASSQDRGAEAFF.

Many counts were recorded for this clonotype. The CDR3 is CASSTPNNSPLHF. The CDR3 region has the DNA TGTGCCAGCAGTACCCCCAATAATTCACCCCTCCACTTT. The chain couples TRBV28 to TRBJ1-6; D gene ambiguous. The CDR3 covers 13 residues. Trimming shortened V by 5 bases and J by 5 bases, and 7 bases separated the two germline ends. Germline V gives CDR1 MDHEN, CDR2 SYDVKM.

There are a few counts of this clonotype. The chain has TRBV11-2 and TRBJ1-5; the D gene is possibly TRBD1 (5 bases). The V end lost 2 bases, the J end lost 2 bases, and 10 bases lay between the germline ends. This CDR3 has 15 amino acids. Germline-derived CDR1 and CDR2 are SGHAT and FQNNGV. CDR3 nucleotides: TGTGCCAGCAGCTTACAGGGTACGGGCAATCAGCCCCAGCATTTT. It yields the protein CASSLQGTGNQPQHF.

This clonotype was recorded at least ten times. The J gene is TRBJ2-3, the V gene TRBV11-2; tentatively, D is TRBD2 (6 bases). Germline assignment: CDR1 SGHAT and CDR2 FQNNGV. V dropped 3 bases and J dropped 5 bases, with 27 bases sitting between them. CDR3 length: 19 amino acids. The CDR3 protein is CASSFWFGKLGRREDTQYF. CDR3 coding DNA: TGTGCCAGCAGCTTTTGGTTCGGGAAACTCGGCAGGAGGGAAGATACGCAGTATTTT.